Many counts were recorded for the clone carrying this T cell receptor beta chain. Its antigen is not identified. TCRdb used MiXCR to call clones anew from the PCR reads. The data contain over 15,000 clones, about 13% of them singletons. This entry is derived from a study of metastatic and nonmetastatic thyroid tumors. Study as a whole: Blood and tumor or nodule tissue repertoires from malignant and benign thyroid patients were compared. General study results and limits: As reported, TCR beta diversity in blood and tumor was significantly higher in malignant thyroid tumors than in benign nodules.

Until they underwent thyroid surgery, no patient had received any treatment. The receptor's source is a female donor with papillary thyroid cancer or a benign thyroid nodule (not recorded which). Some clones in this sample may be carry-over from other donors' samples. Sequences were obtained from blood.

For the CDR3, the DNA is TGCAGTGCTAGAACCGGGACATATCATGAAGCTTTCTTT. This encodes CSARTGTYHEAFF. This chain connects TRBV20-1 to TRBJ1-1; D perhaps matches TRBD1 (6 bases). Per the germline V gene, CDR1 is DFQATT and CDR2 is SNEGSKA (reference sequence). Deletions cut 2 bases from V and 7 bases from J, with 14 bases between. The CDR3 contains 13 residues.